The sequence of this T cell receptor beta chain was determined in a study of shared T cell receptors in the human thymus. Trimming took 1 base from V and 0 from J, leaving 15 bases between them. CDR3 length: 17 residues. Germline lookup yields CDR1 SGHNT and CDR2 YYREEE (reference sequence). Generated by immunoSEQ multiplex PCR, the TCRdb table keeps only in-frame clones and is missing some. The table has more than 550,000 clones, about 87% seen once. The same specimen was also included in a second study, on human thymus T cells. That source adds: Obtained as resections during corrective heart surgery, the thymus tissue was then studied.

Sequencing was done on a sample of thymocytes. The origin of this receptor is a boy in the first two years of life with a congenital heart defect. This chain connects TRBV5-4 to TRBJ2-3, with a weak D call TRBD2 (5 bases). The CDR3 nucleotides read TGTGCCAGCAGCTTGCTTCCCCTAGCTGGGAGCACAGATACGCAGTATTTT. This sequence encodes CASSLLPLAGSTDTQYF.